Listed here is a single T cell receptor (beta chain). Antigen unknown. Lacking the conserved final phenylalanine or tryptophan, this CDR3 likely reflects a read error. The source material, RNA transcripts, was used to amplify TCR beta CDR3 regions. The TCR CDR3 first-round RT-PCR relied on the HTBI primer set. MiXCR, run by TCRdb on the multiplex PCR reads, gives a single entry per CDR3 protein. The repertoire includes roughly 570,000 distinct CDR3 sequences, 35% to 55% of them detected once, and roughly 19% sits in the top ten. This specimen comes from a study of T cells in Graves' hyperthyroidism and ophthalmopathy. The CDR3 runs to 14 residues. The V and J ends lost 6 bases and 5 bases, in that order; junction bases with no gene match: 7. Germline values: CDR1 SGHTA, CDR2 FQGNSA. In making diagnoses, clinical symptoms, serum thyroxine and TRAb, thyroid ultrasound and orbital computed tomography were all used.

Study conclusions and caveats: Using 13 V-J features, a model discriminated ophthalmopathy from stable hyperthyroidism. Most thyroid clonotypes expanded above 0.001 were also detected in blood.

This chain uses TRBV7-2 with TRBJ1-1; TRBD1 agrees at 9 bases. The receptor comes from an adult woman with Graves' disease, either hyperthyroidism or ophthalmopathy (not recorded which). The sample taken for sequencing was peripheral blood or thyroid tissue (not recorded which). CDR3 in DNA: TGTGCCAGCAGAAAGGGACAGGGAGCTACTGAAGCTTTCTGT. This codes for CASRKGQGATEAFC.